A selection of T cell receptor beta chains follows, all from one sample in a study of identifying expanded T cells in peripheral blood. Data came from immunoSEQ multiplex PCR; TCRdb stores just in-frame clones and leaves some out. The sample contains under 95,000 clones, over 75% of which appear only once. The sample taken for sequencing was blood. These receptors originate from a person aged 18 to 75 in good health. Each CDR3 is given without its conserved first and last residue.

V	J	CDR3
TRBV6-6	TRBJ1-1	ASSYRRVFENTEAF
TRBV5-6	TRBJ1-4	ASSERQASTTNEKLF
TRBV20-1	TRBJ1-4	SAEFLGKLF
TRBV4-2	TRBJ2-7	ASSQGQDEYEQY
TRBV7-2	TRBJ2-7	ASSPRDRSSYEQY
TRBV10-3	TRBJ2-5	AIRARSQTETQY
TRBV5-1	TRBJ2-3	ASSLGLGRGTDTQY
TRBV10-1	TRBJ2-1	ASSDGAGVSYNEQF
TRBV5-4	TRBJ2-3	ASSLPTPSTDTQY
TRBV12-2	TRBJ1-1	ASRSRRRPREPMNTEAF
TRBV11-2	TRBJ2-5	ASSLIWGGETQY
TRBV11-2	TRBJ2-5	ASSLRRGTQETQY
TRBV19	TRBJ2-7	ASRNLHTGVHEQY
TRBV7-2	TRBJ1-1	ASSRKGVMNTEAF
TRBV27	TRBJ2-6	ASRRDRYSGANVLT
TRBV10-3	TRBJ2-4	AISDLDRSSAKNIQY
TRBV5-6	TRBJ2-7	ASSLGDSSYEQY
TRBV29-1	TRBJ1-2	SAGGTGSNYGYT
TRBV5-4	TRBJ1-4	ASSLTGGDEKLF
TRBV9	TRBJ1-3	ASSPHHGGSSSGNTIY
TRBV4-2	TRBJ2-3	ASSPTHLEGTDTQY
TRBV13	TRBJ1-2	ASSSNEGQGGVSHGYT
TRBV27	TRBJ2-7	ASSRLLGWTSYEQY
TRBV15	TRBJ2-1	ATSGGLAGLNEQF
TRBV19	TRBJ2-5	ASSTPGTGQETQY
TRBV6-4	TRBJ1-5	ARPKVDQPQH
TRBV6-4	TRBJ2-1	ASSPGTSGAHEQF
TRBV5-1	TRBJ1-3	ASSLDSAYTIY
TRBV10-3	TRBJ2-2	AISGRTGGDGELF
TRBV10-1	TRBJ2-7	ASSGKGNFTSGPRYEQY
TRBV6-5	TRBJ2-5	ASSLRFRAETQY
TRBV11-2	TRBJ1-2	ASSSRGGAIYGYT
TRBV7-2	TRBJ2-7	ASSLGPPGLAGAFEQY
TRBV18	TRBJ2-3	ASSPPIVDTQY
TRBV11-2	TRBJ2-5	ASSLDIRVRETQY
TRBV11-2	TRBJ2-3	ASSPTSGGPSTDTQY
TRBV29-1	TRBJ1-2	SVVGRGLDGYT
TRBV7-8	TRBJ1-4	ASAPNFNEKLF
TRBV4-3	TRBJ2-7	ASSEGLAVYEQY
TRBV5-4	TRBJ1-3	ASSWTGGGGNTIY
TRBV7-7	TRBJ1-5	ASSLAEGQPQH
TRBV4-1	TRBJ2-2	ASSQGLAGGELF